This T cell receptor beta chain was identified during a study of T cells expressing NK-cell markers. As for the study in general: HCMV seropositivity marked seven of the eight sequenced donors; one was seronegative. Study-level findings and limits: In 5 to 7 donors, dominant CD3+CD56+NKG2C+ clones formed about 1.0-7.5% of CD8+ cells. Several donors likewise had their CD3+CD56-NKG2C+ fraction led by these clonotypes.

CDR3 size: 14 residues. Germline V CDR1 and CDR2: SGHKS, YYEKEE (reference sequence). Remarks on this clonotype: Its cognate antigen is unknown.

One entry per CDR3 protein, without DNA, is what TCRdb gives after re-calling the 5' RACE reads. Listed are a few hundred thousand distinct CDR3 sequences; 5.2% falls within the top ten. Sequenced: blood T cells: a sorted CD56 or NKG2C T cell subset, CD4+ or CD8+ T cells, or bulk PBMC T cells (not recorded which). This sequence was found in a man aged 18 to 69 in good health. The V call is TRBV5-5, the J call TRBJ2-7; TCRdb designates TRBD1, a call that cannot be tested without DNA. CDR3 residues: CASRATGRPYEQYF.